This TCR beta chain was observed in a study of T cells in Graves' hyperthyroidism and ophthalmopathy (dated by TCRdb to between 2018 and 2021). In the study overall: Peripheral blood samples were taken at the time of initial diagnosis, prior to any treatment. TCR V-J signatures able to tell the groups apart were searched for in a discovery cohort of around 95 patients, of whom around 43 had Graves' ophthalmopathy and roughly 57 had stable Graves' hyperthyroidism. An independent validation cohort of 18 to 20 hyperthyroidism patients and about 15 patients who later progressed to ophthalmopathy tested prospective prediction of ophthalmopathy. The 100 or so discovery patients were randomly split 7:3 into training and test sets. Thyroid tissue and blood T-cell repertoires from roughly six Graves' hyperthyroidism patients were also compared in the study. After blood sampling, hyperthyroidism patients were treated with methimazole at a starting dose of 30 mg daily, and ophthalmopathy patients were treated with high-dose intravenous methylprednisolone. TCR Vbeta CDR3 sequencing of roughly 140 peripheral blood samples (over 40 ophthalmopathy, about 75 hyperthyroidism and about 17 progressor patients) is reported in the paper.

The TCR beta CDR3 regions were amplified from RNA transcripts. A first-round RT-PCR of the TCR CDR3 used the HTBI primer set with the Qiagen OneStep RT-PCR kit. Libraries were constructed in a second round of multiplex PCR, after which size selection and purification were carried out. The libraries were sequenced on an Illumina HiSeq2000 using paired-end 100 bp reads. The authors' pipeline ran thus. Raw data were processed with SOAPnuke, discarding reads with adapters, uncalled bases, mean Phred below 15, or no exact constant-primer or identifier match. High-quality paired reads were merged using COPE v1.2.5, and each unique nucleotide sequence was defined as a clonotype. Clonotypes were aligned to IMGT TRBV, TRBD and TRBJ reference segments using MiTCR v1.1. The analysis was restricted to V-J combinations with a frequency above 0.0001, which together covered 99% to 99.2% of the repertoires. The TCS score was defined as F50 (clonal expansion) divided by E x V (chaos), with BLOSUM62-based TCRdist calculated between CDR3 peptides within each V-J. Welch's t-statistics and random forest reduced roughly 530 V-J features to fewer than 15, which were used in a naive Bayes classifier (R e1071). TCRdb passed the public sequencing reads through fastp at Q25 and MiXCR, retaining productive beta sequences. Records with the same CDR3 protein are collapsed into one entry carrying the most frequent genes and DNA. These V and J calls rely on TCRdb rather than the paper's analysis. The sample contains 660,000 or so distinct CDR3 sequences, about a fifth of them found a single time. Around a third of the sample goes to the ten largest clones.

Ophthalmopathy patients had moderately to severely active disease, with a Clinical Activity Score of 3 or more, a NOSPECS grade of 4 or more, and a disease duration of less than 3 months. Any patient with an uncontrolled infection, another autoimmune disease, pregnancy or lactation was excluded. Clinical symptoms, serum thyroxine and TRAb, thyroid ultrasound, and orbital computed tomography formed the basis for the diagnoses. PBMCs were isolated from about 9.2 ml of fresh peripheral blood by Ficoll-Paque density gradient centrifugation. Trizol reagent was used to extract total RNA, and RNA quality was then checked on an Agilent 2100 Bioanalyzer. The CDR1 and CDR2 encoded by the germline V gene (reference sequence) are MNHEY and SMNVEV. For this chain, trimming is 6 bases at the V end and 8 bases at the J end, and the number of junction bases without a gene match is 7. The CDR3 goes from the cysteine to the phenylalanine over 15 residues. The CDR3 DNA has 45 bases and is translated from base 1.

This clonotype has ten or more counts. Its antigen is unknown. Per-base qualities were not stored, and no clone one base away is much larger. Summary of the overall study and its limitations: No statistical method was used to fix the sample size in advance, and group allocation was not hidden from the investigators. In validation, progression to ophthalmopathy was predicted by the model with nearly 71% sensitivity and 72.22% specificity, a median of approximately 6.5 months before onset. Most expanded thyroid clonotypes (frequency above 0.001) were also detected in blood, suggesting blood repertoires may reflect thyroid immune responses. A 13 V-J signature model separated ophthalmopathy from stable hyperthyroidism, with approximately 86% sensitivity and about 81% specificity in cross-validation and 80%/75% in testing.

Material for sequencing was blood. The V and J segments used are TRBV27 and TRBJ2-1, with 13 bases matching TRBD2. The clonotype originates from a man aged 30 to 39 with Graves' ophthalmopathy. The nucleotide sequence reads TGTGCCAGCAGCTTACTAGCGGGAGGGCCCGATGAGCAGTTCTTC. It encodes CASSLLAGGPDEQFF.